Below are 32 T cell receptor beta chains sequenced from a single sample in a study of Graves' ophthalmopathy and Graves' hyperthyroidism. The authors amplified TCR beta CDR3 regions, and they did so from RNA transcripts for repertoire sequencing. The library came from an HTBI-primed first-round RT-PCR and a second-round multiplex PCR. Each CDR3 protein is one row after TCRdb ran MiXCR on the multiplex PCR reads. The sample shows 200,000 to 250,000 distinct CDR3 sequences, 25% to 30% of them seen only once. The specimen sequenced was peripheral blood. The receptors derive from a man aged 50-60 years with Graves' ophthalmopathy.

The V call is TRBV5-1, the J call TRBJ2-2; 12 nucleotides line up with TRBD2. Losses at the gene ends were 4 bases for V and 4 bases for J; bases not matched to a gene: 8. Germline V CDR1 and CDR2: SGHRS, YFSETQ. The CDR3 contains 17 residues. Here the CDR3 reads CASSITGLAGFTGELFF. In nucleotides, the CDR3 is TGCGCCAGCAGCATCACTGGACTAGCGGGATTCACCGGGGAGCTGTTTTTT. Full variable domain (rest looked up from reference TRBV5-1 and TRBJ2-2): KAGVTQTPRYLIKTRGQQVTLSCSPISGHRSVSWYQQTPGQGLQFLFEYFSETQRNKGNFPGRFSGRQFSNSRSEMNVSTLELGDSALYLCASSITGLAGFTGELFFGEGSRLTVL.

At least ten counts were recorded for this clonotype. The CDR3 nucleotides read TGTGCCACCAGTCCCGGGACTAGCGGGAGCGCGAACACCGGGGAGCTGTTTTTT. Amino acids: CATSPGTSGSANTGELFF. V gene TRBV24-1 combines with J gene TRBJ2-2; 14 bases are shared with TRBD2. This CDR3 is built from 18 residues. Looked up from germline, CDR1 is KGHDR and CDR2 is SFDVKD. The V gene end was trimmed by 6 bases and the J gene end by 0 bases; junction bases not matched to a gene: 5.

This clonotype was seen ten or more times. This rearrangement joins TRBV3-1 to TRBJ2-4; D perhaps matches TRBD2 (5 bases). The ends were cut back, 1 base at V and 6 bases at J, with 16 bases in the middle. This CDR3 region has 16 residues. The germline gives CDR1 LGHDT, CDR2 YNNKEL (reference sequence). CDR3 sequence reads: CASSQARLSEGNIQYF. The CDR3 region has the DNA TGTGCCAGCAGCCAAGCTCGCCTAAGCGAGGGAAACATTCAGTACTTC.

The V gene is TRBV5-1, the J gene TRBJ1-2; 7 bases are shared with TRBD1. Trimming at V came to 4 bases and at J to 8 bases, leaving 11 bases not matched to a gene. CDR1 is SGHRS, CDR2 YFSETQ, per germline. CDR3 length: 14 amino acids. The DNA of the CDR3 is TGCGCCAGCAGCACCCTCACAGGGGCGGAGGGCTACACCTTC. Translating it yields CASSTLTGAEGYTF.

At least ten counts were recorded for this clonotype. The chain couples TRBV19 to TRBJ1-5; D not certain. CDR3 length: 15 amino acids. Germline values: CDR1 LNHDA, CDR2 SQIVND (reference sequence). With 1 base removed from V and 0 bases from J, the gap between germline ends came to 7 bases. The DNA of the CDR3 is TGTGCCAGTAGTATAGCAGTCTATAGCAATCAGCCCCAGCATTTT. This gives the protein CASSIAVYSNQPQHF. The full variable domain, with the rest looked up from reference TRBV19 and TRBJ1-5, is DGGITQSPKYLFRKEGQNVTLSCEQNLNHDAMYWYRQDPGQGLRLIYYSQIVNDFQKGDIAEGYSVSREKKESFPLTVTSAQKNPTAFYLCASSIAVYSNQPQHFGDGTRLSIL.

This clonotype was recorded at least ten times. This chain's CDR3 is CSVGTQETQYF. CDR3 nucleotides: TGCAGCGTTGGTACCCAAGAGACCCAGTACTTC. The chain recombines TRBV29-1 with TRBJ2-5; D is unresolved. In germline, CDR1 is SQVTM, CDR2 ANQGSEA. CDR3 length equals 11 residues. The ends were cut back, 4 bases at V and 1 base at J, with 4 bases in the middle.

This clonotype was seen at least ten times. The chain combines TRBV19 with TRBJ1-5, with D tentatively TRBD1 (5 bases). This CDR3 has 14 amino acids. Germline V gene data show CDR1 as LNHDA and CDR2 as SQIVND (reference sequence). Trimming pared 1 base from V and 4 bases from J, leaving 8 bases between. CDR3 in DNA: TGTGCCAGTAGTATAGGGAGACAGAATCAGCCCCAGCATTTT. Translation gives CASSIGRQNQPQHF.

The sample holds many counts of this clonotype. CDR3 nucleotides: TGCGCCAGCAGCCAAGGGCGTGGACAGGGCTCCGGCAACATTCAGTACTTC. This encodes CASSQGRGQGSGNIQYF. The chain couples TRBV4-3 to TRBJ2-4, with 8 bases matching TRBD1. The CDR3 spans 17 residues. Germline V gene data show CDR1 as LGHNA and CDR2 as YSLEER. With 1 base clipped from V and 7 bases from J, the junction kept 12 bases outside the gene matches.

The chain employs TRBV6-1 and TRBJ2-7, with a possible D match to TRBD1 (6 bases). Per germline, CDR1 MNHNS and CDR2 SASEGT. CDR3 length equals 13 residues. The V end lost 8 bases, the J end lost 6 bases, and 17 bases lay between the germline ends. The CDR3 DNA follows: TGTGCCAGCTATCCGGCACAGGGCTTCGAGCAGTACTTC. The encoded protein is CASYPAQGFEQYF.

This chain uses TRBV6-1 with TRBJ2-5; no firm D call. Trimming pared 7 bases from V and 5 bases from J, leaving 11 bases between. The CDR3 totals 12 residues. Germline V CDR1 and CDR2: MNHNS, SASEGT. CDR3: CASTPNVETQYF. CDR3 nucleotides: TGTGCCAGCACCCCCAACGTGGAGACCCAGTACTTC.

The chain joins TRBV12-3 or TRBV12-4 to TRBJ2-7, with D possibly matching TRBD1 (5 bases). The CDR3 is made up of 13 amino acids. Trimming cost V 3 bases and J 2 bases, with 8 bases left between them. The CDR3 here is CASSFATAYEQYF. The CDR3 nucleotides read TGTGCCAGCAGTTTCGCGACAGCCTACGAGCAGTACTTC.

This sequence joins TRBV7-6 and TRBJ2-7; TRBD2 matches 7 bases. CDR1 SGHVS and CDR2 FNYEAQ come from the germline V gene. The V and J ends lost 7 bases and 4 bases, in that order; junction bases with no gene match: 13. The CDR3 covers 15 residues. CDR3 sequence (DNA): TGTGCCAGCACCATAGGAGGGAGCGGGACGTACGAGCAGTACTTC. Translating gives CASTIGGSGTYEQYF.

This clonotype was observed at least ten times. This rearrangement joins TRBV6-5 to TRBJ2-7; perhaps D is TRBD1 or TRBD2 (5 bases each). The CDR3 runs to 13 residues. Trimming cost V 9 bases and J 5 bases, with 17 bases left between them. Germline lookup yields CDR1 MNHEY and CDR2 SVGAGI. CDR3 nucleotide sequence: TGTGCCAGTTCGACAGTCGAGGGCCACGAGCAGTACTTC. Translated, it gives CASSTVEGHEQYF.

Written as DNA, the CDR3 is TGTGCCAGCATAGACAGTCTGAACACTGAAGCTTTCTTT. Translating gives CASIDSLNTEAFF. The chain recombines TRBV28 with TRBJ1-1, with D possibly matching TRBD1 (5 bases). In germline, CDR1 is MDHEN, CDR2 SYDVKM. The CDR3 sequence is 13 residues long. Trimming removed 7 bases from V and 0 bases from J, with 9 bases in between. Complete variable domain (other parts from reference TRBV28 and TRBJ1-1): DVKVTQSSRYLVKRTGEKVFLECVQDMDHENMFWYRQDPGLGLRLIYFSYDVKMKEKGDIPEGYSVSREKKERFSLILESASTNQTSMYLCASIDSLNTEAFFGQGTRLTVV.

This clonotype was picked up many times. V usage is TRBV10-3 and J usage is TRBJ2-7; TRBD1 aligns across 10 bases. V dropped 7 bases and J dropped 1; count of bases not matched to a gene: 4. Germline loops: CDR1 ENHRY, CDR2 SYGVKD. The CDR3 extends over 14 amino acids. The CDR3 coding sequence is TGTGCCATCAAGGGGGACAGGGGATCCTACGAGCAGTACTTC. It is translated as CAIKGDRGSYEQYF.

This clonotype showed up many times. The chain uses TRBV7-2 and TRBJ2-2; D not certain. Trimming removed 0 bases at V and 6 bases at J, with 5 bases between. The CDR3 spans 13 residues. Germline CDR1 is SGHTA and CDR2 is FQGNSA. This CDR3 is CASSLARPGELFF. The CDR3 DNA follows: TGTGCCAGCAGCTTAGCCAGACCCGGGGAGCTGTTTTTT.

The J gene is TRBJ2-7, the V gene TRBV7-9, with D possibly being TRBD1 (6 bases). Germline V gives CDR1 SEHNR, CDR2 FQNEAQ (reference sequence). CDR3 length: 12 amino acids. V shed 2 bases and J shed 7 bases, with 9 bases lying between them. The CDR3 region is CASSLQGWEQYF. In nucleotides, the CDR3 is TGTGCCAGCAGCTTACAGGGGTGGGAGCAGTACTTC.

This clonotype was observed many times. The rearrangement joins TRBV20-1 to TRBJ2-7; D not certain. The CDR3 spans 12 residues. Trimming cost V 4 bases and J 0 bases, with 7 bases left between them. The germline CDR1 and CDR2 sequences are DFQATT and SNEGSKA (reference sequence). Here the CDR3 DNA reads TGCAGTGCTACCATGAGCTCCTACGAGCAGTACTTC. Its translation: CSATMSSYEQYF.

In its sample, this clonotype was seen many times. The rearrangement uses TRBV11-2 and TRBJ2-7; 7 positions agree with TRBD2. From germline, CDR1 is SGHAT and CDR2 FQNNGV. The CDR3 covers 15 residues. The ends lost 5 bases at V and 2 bases at J; junction bases unmatched: 9. CDR3 amino acids: CASSRLAPSTYEQYF. In DNA form, the CDR3 reads TGTGCCAGCAGCAGACTAGCCCCTAGCACCTACGAGCAGTACTTC.

Ten or more counts support this clonotype. The V and J genes are TRBV30 and TRBJ1-3; tentative D call: TRBD1 (5 bases). The CDR3 runs 13 residues. Trimming took 4 bases from V and 4 from J, leaving 11 bases between them. From germline, CDR1 is GTSNPN and CDR2 SVGIG (reference sequence). The CDR3 DNA reads TGTGCCTGGACTAAAGCAGGGGGAAACACCATATATTTT. Protein sequence: CAWTKAGGNTIYF. The complete variable domain, with remaining parts taken from reference TRBV30 and TRBJ1-3, reads SQTIHQWPATLVQPVGSPLSLECTVEGTSNPNLYWYRQAAGRGLQLLFYSVGIGQISSEVPQNLSASRPQDRQFILSSKKLLLSDSGFYLCAWTKAGGNTIYFGEGSWLTVV.

In this sample, this clonotype turned up many times. This rearrangement joins TRBV2 to TRBJ1-1; 10 positions match TRBD1. Germline loops: CDR1 SNHLY, CDR2 FYNNEI. With V trimmed by 6 bases and J by 3 bases, 1 base remained unmatched. CDR3 length: 13 amino acids. The CDR3, as DNA: TGTGCCAGCAGCGGGACAGGGGACACTGAAGCTTTCTTT. Translating gives CASSGTGDTEAFF.

This clonotype was seen ten or more times. V is TRBV6-1 and J is TRBJ1-2; D is uncertain. Trimming removed 8 bases from V and 6 bases from J, with 7 bases in between. CDR1 is MNHNS and CDR2 is SASEGT in the germline V gene. The CDR3 runs 10 residues. The DNA of the CDR3 is TGTGCCAGCGGCCGGGATGGCTACACCTTC. It specifies CASGRDGYTF.

This clonotype was recorded at least ten times. The V gene is TRBV11-2, the J gene TRBJ2-7, with 8 bases matching TRBD2. The CDR3 has 15 residues. Germline V lookup: CDR1 SGHAT, CDR2 FQNNGV. With V trimmed by 3 bases and J by 0 bases, 4 bases remained unmatched. The CDR3, as DNA: TGTGCCAGCAGCTTCTGGCGGGAGGTCTCCTACGAGCAGTACTTC. This translates into CASSFWREVSYEQYF.

This clonotype was seen ten or more times. J is TRBJ1-5 and V is TRBV6-2 or TRBV6-3; TRBD1 is a possible D gene (5 bases). V lost 1 base and J lost 10, with 8 bases in between. The CDR3 is made up of 12 amino acids. Germline V CDR1 and CDR2: MNHEY, SVGEGT. The CDR3 is CASSYWGNPQHF. The CDR3 DNA sequence: TGTGCCAGCAGTTACTGGGGGAACCCCCAGCATTTT.

This clonotype showed up many times. The V call is TRBV6-1, the J call TRBJ2-6; 7 nucleotides align to TRBD1. This CDR3 has 19 residues. Looked up from germline, CDR1 is MNHNS and CDR2 is SASEGT. Trimming at V came to 7 bases and at J to 0 bases, leaving 15 bases not matched to a gene. CDR3 loop: CASIVRFTGAPSGANVLTF. CDR3 coding DNA: TGTGCCAGCATTGTTCGGTTTACAGGGGCGCCCTCTGGGGCCAACGTCCTGACTTTC.

This clonotype has a count of ten or more. V and J are TRBV27 and TRBJ2-7; D possibly corresponds to TRBD1 (7 bases). CDR1 MNHEY and CDR2 SMNVEV come from the germline V gene (reference sequence). The CDR3 is made up of 15 amino acids. V lost 0 bases to trimming and J lost 3 bases, with 12 bases between them. CDR3: CASSLSEGAGYEQYF. The CDR3 nucleotides read TGTGCCAGCAGTTTATCGGAGGGGGCGGGCTACGAGCAGTACTTC.

Many counts were recorded for this clonotype. The chain couples TRBV18 to TRBJ2-5; possibly TRBD2 for D (6 bases). The CDR3 is 12 amino acids. The germline V gene has CDR1 KGHSH and CDR2 LQKENI. The germline V and J ends were trimmed by 1 base and 14 bases, with 14 bases remaining between them. The DNA for the CDR3 is TGTGCCAGCTCACCACGAGTCGGGAGACCTTACTTC. Its protein is CASSPRVGRPYF.

The chain is built from TRBV30 and TRBJ2-5; 11 bases are a match to TRBD2. The V segment lost 5 bases and the J segment 4 bases; nucleotides outside the gene matches: 3. Per germline, CDR1 GTSNPN and CDR2 SVGIG (reference sequence). This CDR3 has 13 residues. Here the CDR3 DNA reads TGTGCCTGGGGTAGCGGGAGGGCAGAGACCCAGTACTTC. It encodes CAWGSGRAETQYF.

The chain is built from TRBV6-5 and TRBJ2-6, with D possibly matching TRBD1 (6 bases). V lost 4 bases, J lost 4 bases, and 17 bases lay in between. Germline CDR1 and CDR2: MNHEY and SVGAGI. This CDR3 spans 17 amino acids. CDR3 protein: CASSLLQGLEGANVLTF. Here the CDR3 DNA reads TGTGCCAGCAGTTTGTTACAGGGTCTGGAGGGGGCCAACGTCCTGACTTTC.

This clonotype was picked up many times. V gene TRBV29-1 combines with J gene TRBJ2-7; tentatively, D is TRBD1 or TRBD2 (7 bases each). From germline, CDR1 is SQVTM and CDR2 ANQGSEA. The V gene lost 4 bases and the J gene lost 7 bases, with 17 bases spanning the gap. The CDR3 spans 13 residues. The CDR3, as DNA: TGCAGCGTTGGGTCCGTCAGGGGGGGAGAGCAGTACTTC. Amino acids: CSVGSVRGGEQYF.

This clonotype was seen ten or more times. The rearrangement links TRBV29-1 to TRBJ1-2, with 9 positions matching TRBD1. The germline CDR1 and CDR2 sequences are SQVTM and ANQGSEA. The junction had 4 bases not matched to a gene; V was cut back by 7 bases and J by 4 bases. This CDR3 is 12 amino acids long. The CDR3 DNA reads TGCAGCGCCGGACAGGGGAGCTATGGCTACACCTTC. It codes for CSAGQGSYGYTF.

The chain couples TRBV7-9 to TRBJ2-7; 7 nucleotides align to TRBD2. Germline CDR1 is SEHNR and CDR2 is FQNEAQ (reference sequence). With V trimmed by 6 bases and J by 3 bases, 5 bases remained unmatched. The CDR3 runs 13 residues. The CDR3 DNA reads as TGTGCCAGCAGGCCCAGCGGGAACTACGAGCAGTACTTC. It codes for CASRPSGNYEQYF.